This TCR beta chain was sequenced in a study of blood T cell repertoires in COVID-19. Participants were aged 18 to 89 years from roughly 25 US areas. Recovery among Cohort 3 donors was established by two negative PCRs, clearance, or symptom resolution. The data were produced by immunoSEQ multiplex PCR, yet TCRdb's version contains in-frame clones alone and is incomplete. This sample yields about 380,000 clones, of which 87% are seen a single time; approximately 1.2% belongs to the top ten. V was trimmed by 4 bases and J by 5 bases, leaving 18 bases between them. CDR1 and CDR2 (germline): MGHRA, YSYEKL. The CDR3 has 15 residues.

This TCR was recovered from a man aged 25 to 40 who had recovered from COVID-19. Sample: PBMCs or T cells enriched from blood (not recorded which). The chain is built from TRBV4-1 and TRBJ2-7, with no clear D. The CDR3 spells CASSRFGGSTDEQYF. DNA for the CDR3: TGCGCCAGCAGCCGCTTTGGCGGTTCGACGGACGAGCAGTACTTC.